These 18 T cell receptor beta chains were sequenced from one sample in a study of T cell responses to AZD1222 COVID-19 vaccine. The data were produced by immunoSEQ multiplex PCR, yet TCRdb's version contains in-frame clones alone and is incomplete. The sample holds approximately 80,000 clones, 80% to 90% seen once. Specimen: peripheral blood, collected 28 days after the second AZD1222 dose. These receptor sequences come from an adult who received the AZD1222 COVID-19 vaccine.

This clone was detected once. The chain combines TRBV30 with TRBJ2-7; 11 bases align to TRBD1. V gave up 0 bases and J gave up 5 bases; unmatched junction bases: 3. The CDR3 totals 14 residues. In germline, CDR1 is GTSNPN, CDR2 SVGIG (reference sequence). The CDR3: CAWSVGQGADEQYV. Here the CDR3 DNA reads TGTGCCTGGAGTGTTGGACAGGGGGCCGACGAGCAGTACGTC.

In DNA, the CDR3 is TGTGCCAGCAGCTTAACCCGACAGGGTCAGCCCCAGCATTTT. This codes for CASSLTRQGQPQHF. The chain recombines TRBV7-8 with TRBJ1-5; 7 bases map to TRBD1. The trim removed 2 bases at V and 6 bases at J, leaving 4 bases unmatched. Germline-derived CDR1 and CDR2 are SGHVS and FQNEAQ. This CDR3 has 14 residues. Full variable domain (rest looked up from reference TRBV7-8 and TRBJ1-5): GAGVSQSPRYKVAKRGQDVALRCDPISGHVSLFWYQQALGQGPEFLTYFQNEAQLDKSGLPSDRFFAERPEGSVSTLKIQRTQQEDSAVYLCASSLTRQGQPQHFGDGTRLSIL.

The J gene is TRBJ2-7, the V gene TRBV9; perhaps TRBD1 as D (6 bases). This CDR3 is built from 14 residues. V was pared by 4 bases and J by 3 bases, with 14 bases between. Per germline, CDR1 SGDLS and CDR2 YYNGEE. Here the CDR3 DNA reads TGTGCCAGCAGCCCACTCACAGGGTTCTACGAGCAGTACTTC. Translation gives CASSPLTGFYEQYF.

The CDR3 here is CASSQRRGAGEKLFF. The CDR3 DNA follows: TGTGCCAGCAGCCAAAGAAGGGGGGCTGGAGAAAAACTGTTTTTT. The chain has TRBV3-1 (or the pseudogene TRBV3-2) and TRBJ1-4; weak D call: TRBD1 (6 bases). The CDR3 is 15 amino acids. V lost 2 bases and J lost 8, with 15 bases in between. Germline V gene data show CDR1 as LGHDT and CDR2 as YNNKEL (reference sequence).

The chain has TRBV24-1 and TRBJ2-1; 7 bases agree with TRBD2. This CDR3 has 16 residues. Per the germline V gene, CDR1 is KGHDR and CDR2 is SFDVKD. The J segment lost 6 bases and the V segment lost 3 bases, leaving 10 bases of the junction unmatched. CDR3 protein: CATSDRGQRELNEQFF. CDR3 nucleotides: TGTGCCACCAGTGATCGGGGCCAGCGGGAACTCAATGAGCAGTTCTTC.

This clone was counted only a few times. The J gene is TRBJ1-6, the V gene TRBV7-8, with D hard to call. Germline values: CDR1 SGHVS, CDR2 FQNEAQ. Trimming shortened V by 0 bases and J by 8 bases, and 8 bases separated the two germline ends. The CDR3 length is 14 residues. CDR3 sequence: CASSLAGGYSPLHF. In DNA, the CDR3 is TGTGCCAGCAGCTTAGCCGGCGGATATTCACCCCTCCACTTT. The whole variable domain, remainder taken from reference TRBV7-8 and TRBJ1-6, is GAGVSQSPRYKVAKRGQDVALRCDPISGHVSLFWYQQALGQGPEFLTYFQNEAQLDKSGLPSDRFFAERPEGSVSTLKIQRTQQEDSAVYLCASSLAGGYSPLHFGNGTRLTVT.

The rearrangement joins TRBV5-1 to TRBJ2-5, with D unclear. Trimming stripped 0 bases from V and 2 bases from J, with 11 bases between. Germline V gene data show CDR1 as SGHRS and CDR2 as YFSETQ. The CDR3 runs to 15 residues. The CDR3 protein is CASSLGSAAQETQYF. In DNA, the CDR3 is TGCGCCAGCAGCTTGGGTTCGGCAGCACAAGAGACCCAGTACTTC.

In its sample, this clone was seen once. The chain has TRBV3-1 (or the pseudogene TRBV3-2) and TRBJ2-6, with D perhaps TRBD1 or TRBD2 (5 bases each). This CDR3 has 17 residues. CDR1 and CDR2 (germline): LGHDT, YNNKEL (reference sequence). The ends were cut back, 3 bases at V and 0 bases at J, with 12 bases in the middle. The CDR3 sequence: CASSQRTLVSGANVLTF. Here the CDR3 DNA reads TGTGCCAGCAGCCAGCGGACACTAGTCTCTGGGGCCAACGTCCTGACTTTC.

The chain combines TRBV19 with TRBJ2-6, with 14 positions matching TRBD2. CDR1 is LNHDA and CDR2 is SQIVND in the germline V gene (reference sequence). The CDR3 contains 17 residues. The V gene end was trimmed by 6 bases and the J gene end by 4 bases; junction bases not matched to a gene: 5. CDR3 sequence reads: CASRPGLAGAGANVLTF. In DNA form, the CDR3 reads TGTGCCAGTAGGCCGGGACTAGCGGGAGCAGGGGCCAACGTCCTGACTTTC.

As to this clone: The limits of the CDR3 on the DNA are not certain, so only TCRdb's listed CDR3 is given. The V gene is TRBV5-4, the J gene TRBJ2-5. Germline V gives CDR1 SGHNT, CDR2 YYREEE (reference sequence). The CDR3 has 15 residues if both end residues are counted. The CDR3 sequence: CASSFGSGAQETQYF.

The chain has TRBV18 and TRBJ2-1; D might be TRBD2 (5 bases). Trimming cost V 2 bases and J 4 bases, with 12 bases left between them. CDR1 is KGHSH and CDR2 is LQKENI in the germline V gene. The CDR3 totals 15 residues. The CDR3 here is CASSPNPAEYNEQFF. Here the CDR3 DNA reads TGTGCCAGCTCACCAAACCCAGCGGAGTACAATGAGCAGTTCTTC.

The V and J genes are TRBV10-3 and TRBJ1-3; 9 bases map to TRBD1. Losses at the gene ends were 3 bases for V and 7 bases for J; bases not matched to a gene: 7. Germline lookup yields CDR1 ENHRY and CDR2 SYGVKD. The CDR3 covers 15 residues. The CDR3 nucleotides are TGTGCCATCAGTGAACCGGGACAGGGCCTGAACACCATATATTTT. This translates into CAISEPGQGLNTIYF.

The genes are TRBV4-3 and TRBJ1-6; TRBD1 matches 8 bases. J gave up 9 bases and V 0 bases, and 7 bases lay outside the gene matches. Per the germline V gene, CDR1 is LGHNA and CDR2 is YSLEER. The CDR3 runs 16 residues. The chain's CDR3 is CASSQDQGAFVSPLHF. In DNA, the CDR3 is TGCGCCAGCAGCCAAGACCAGGGGGCGTTTGTTTCACCCCTCCACTTT.

The chain joins TRBV5-1 to TRBJ1-2; the match to TRBD1 covers 9 bases. Trimming took 0 bases from V and 8 from J; bases not matched to a gene: 5. The CDR3 has 14 residues. Germline CDR1 reads SGHRS; CDR2 reads YFSETQ. CDR3: CASSLEQGAYGYTF. CDR3 DNA: TGCGCCAGCAGCTTGGAACAGGGGGCCTACGGCTACACCTTC.

This clone showed up just once. The rearrangement joins TRBV29-1 to TRBJ1-5; possibly TRBD1 for D (5 bases). The germline CDR1 and CDR2 sequences are SQVTM and ANQGSEA. CDR3 size: 13 residues. Between the trimmed V and J ends, which lost 1 base and 3 bases, there was a span of 7 bases. This CDR3 is CSVEGRDNQPQHF. In DNA form, the CDR3 reads TGCAGCGTTGAAGGCAGGGACAATCAGCCCCAGCATTTT.

The V call is TRBV28, the J call TRBJ2-1, with 12 bases lining up with TRBD2. After removal of 7 bases from V and 7 bases from J, the junction contained 11 bases not matched to a gene. Per germline, CDR1 MDHEN and CDR2 SYDVKM. The CDR3 covers 16 residues. The CDR3, as DNA: TGTGCCAGCATGAGGAGGACTAGCGGGATTATTAATGAGCAGTTCTTC. As protein: CASMRRTSGIINEQFF.

The chain employs TRBV3-1 (or the pseudogene TRBV3-2) and TRBJ2-7; 11 nucleotides match TRBD2. CDR1 and CDR2 (germline): LGHDT, YNNKEL (reference sequence). V dropped 0 bases and J dropped 3; count of bases not matched to a gene: 7. The CDR3 has 17 residues. The CDR3 loop is CASSQEWPSGRYYEQYF. CDR3 bases: TGTGCCAGCAGCCAAGAGTGGCCTAGCGGGAGGTACTACGAGCAGTACTTC.

V and J are TRBV6-1 and TRBJ2-7; TRBD2 matches 11 bases. From germline, CDR1 is MNHNS and CDR2 SASEGT. V was clipped by 3 bases and J by 3 bases; unmatched bases: 1. The CDR3 runs 14 residues. The CDR3 sequence is CASSDLAGGYEQYF. CDR3 in DNA: TGTGCCAGCAGTGACCTAGCGGGAGGCTACGAGCAGTACTTC.